A selection of T cell receptor beta chains follows, all from one sample in a study of blood T cell repertoires in COVID-19. Some clones are missing from TCRdb's copy, which holds only in-frame ones; the method was immunoSEQ multiplex PCR. The profile shows more than 300,000 clones, about 89% of them singletons. Sequences were obtained from peripheral blood. Every receptor here comes from a man aged 18 to 30 who had recovered from COVID-19. Each CDR3 is given with its conserved first and last residue. Fields, in order: V gene, J gene, D gene, clone size, CDR3 protein, CDR3 DNA. The D gene is left open where the match is weak. Rows may omit the clone size; those that give it use once, few, many or a size class.

>TRBV5-8|TRBJ2-6|NA|NA
CATPPTGANVLTF
TGTGCCACCCCCCCCACTGGGGCCAACGTCCTGACTTTC
>TRBV5-1|TRBJ2-1|TRBD2|once
CASSPDGTTYNEQFF
TGCGCCAGCAGCCCCGACGGGACTACCTACAATGAGCAGTTCTTC
>TRBV18|TRBJ1-1|NA|NA
CASSLLDTEAFF
TGTGCCAGCTCACTACTGGACACTGAAGCTTTCTTT
>TRBV19|TRBJ1-2|NA|once
CASSIPGEGSGYGYTF
TGTGCCAGTAGTATACCTGGCGAAGGGAGCGGCTATGGCTACACCTTC
>TRBV6-5|TRBJ1-2|TRBD1|NA
CASTPGGPYGYTF
TGTGCCAGCACCCCAGGGGGGCCCTATGGCTACACCTTC
>TRBV7-3|TRBJ2-3|TRBD2|NA
CASSPGTSRSTDTQYF
TGTGCCAGCAGCCCAGGGACTAGCCGAAGCACAGATACGCAGTATTTT
>TRBV18|TRBJ2-5|NA|NA
CASSTTLAEETQYF
TGTGCCAGCTCAACCACCTTGGCGGAAGAGACCCAGTACTTC
>TRBV4-1|TRBJ2-6|TRBD2|NA
CASSQVLAGSSGANVLTF
TGCGCCAGCAGCCAAGTCCTAGCGGGAAGCTCTGGGGCCAACGTCCTGACTTTC
>TRBV6-5|TRBJ2-7|NA|NA
CASRDRYRDSYEQYF
TGTGCCAGCAGGGATCGATACCGGGATTCCTACGAGCAGTACTTC
>TRBV7-2|TRBJ1-1|NA|once
CASSRVAAEAFF
TGTGCCAGCAGCCGGGTGGCGGCTGAAGCTTTCTTT
>TRBV6-2/TRBV6-3|TRBJ2-1|TRBD2|NA
CASSYSLTSGSINEQFF
TGTGCCAGCAGTTACTCGCTGACTAGCGGGAGTATAAATGAGCAGTTCTTC
>TRBV11-2|TRBJ2-7|NA|once
CASSLGPRDYYEQYF
TGTGCCAGCAGCTTAGGTCCCAGAGACTACTACGAGCAGTACTTC
>TRBV6-1|TRBJ2-1|TRBD1|NA
CASSDNWTGDNEQFF
TGTGCCAGCAGTGATAATTGGACAGGGGACAATGAGCAGTTCTTC
>TRBV7-9|TRBJ2-7|TRBD1|NA
CASSPGTAYYEQYF
TGTGCCAGCAGCCCCGGGACAGCTTACTACGAGCAGTACTTC
>TRBV12-5|TRBJ1-1|TRBD1|NA
CASGSPTGRETEAFF
TGTGCTAGTGGTTCCCCGACAGGGAGAGAGACTGAAGCTTTCTTT
>TRBV11-1|TRBJ2-3|TRBD2|once
CASRGGLAGGRDTQYF
TGTGCCAGCAGGGGTGGACTAGCGGGGGGCCGGGATACGCAGTATTTT
>TRBV10-3|TRBJ2-7|TRBD2|NA
CAISGTSGSYEQYF
TGTGCCATCAGCGGGACTAGCGGGAGTTACGAGCAGTACTTC
>TRBV25-1|TRBJ1-1|NA|NA
CASSEGEYEAFF
TGTGCCAGCAGTGAGGGAGAGTATGAAGCTTTCTTT
>TRBV6-4|TRBJ2-1|NA|NA
CASSVSNPSNEQFF
TGTGCCAGCAGTGTGTCTAACCCTAGCAATGAGCAGTTCTTC